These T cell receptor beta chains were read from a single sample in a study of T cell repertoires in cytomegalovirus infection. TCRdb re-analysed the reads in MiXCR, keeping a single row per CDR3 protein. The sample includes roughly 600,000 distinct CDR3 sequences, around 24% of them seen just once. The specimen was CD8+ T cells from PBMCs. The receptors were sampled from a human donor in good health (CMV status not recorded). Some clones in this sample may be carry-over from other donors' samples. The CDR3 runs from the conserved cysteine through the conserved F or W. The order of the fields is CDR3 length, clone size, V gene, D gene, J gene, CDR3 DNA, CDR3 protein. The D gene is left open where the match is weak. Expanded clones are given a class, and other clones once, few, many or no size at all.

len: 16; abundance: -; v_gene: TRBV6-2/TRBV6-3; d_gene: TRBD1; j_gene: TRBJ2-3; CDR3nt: TGTGCCAGCACCCTAATCAGGGGGCACGGGAGAGATACGCAGTATTTT; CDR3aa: CASTLIRGHGRDTQYF
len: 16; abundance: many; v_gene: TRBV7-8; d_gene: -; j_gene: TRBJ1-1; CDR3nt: TGTGCCAGCAGCTTAGGGGGGGCCCGAGGGAACACTGAAGCTTTCTTT; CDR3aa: CASSLGGARGNTEAFF
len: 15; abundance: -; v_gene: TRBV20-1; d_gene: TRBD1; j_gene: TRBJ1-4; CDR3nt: TGCAGTGCCATCCCGGACAGGACAACTAATGAAAAACTGTTTTTT; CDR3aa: CSAIPDRTTNEKLFF
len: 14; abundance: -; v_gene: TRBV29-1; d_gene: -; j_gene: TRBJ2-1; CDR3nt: TGCAGCGTTGAAGGGAAGGGGGGGTACAATGAGCAGTTCTTC; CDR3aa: CSVEGKGGYNEQFF
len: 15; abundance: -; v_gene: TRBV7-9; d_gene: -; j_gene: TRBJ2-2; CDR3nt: TGTGCCAGCAGCCCCCCCGCTGGGGGAACCGGGGAGCTGTTTTTT; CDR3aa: CASSPPAGGTGELFF
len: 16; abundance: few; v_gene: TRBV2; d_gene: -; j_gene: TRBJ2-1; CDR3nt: TGTGCCAGCAGCGGGGGGCTAGCGGCCTCCTACAATGAGCAGTTCTTC; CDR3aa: CASSGGLAASYNEQFF
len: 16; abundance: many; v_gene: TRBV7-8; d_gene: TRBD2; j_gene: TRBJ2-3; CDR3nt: TGTGCCAGCAGCCCAGGGACTAGCGGGGTGGAAGATACGCAGTATTTT; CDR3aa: CASSPGTSGVEDTQYF
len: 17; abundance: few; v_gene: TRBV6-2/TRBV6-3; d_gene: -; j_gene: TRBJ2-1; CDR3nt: TGTGCCAGCAGTTACTTCGAAAACGCAGTGACCTACAATGAGCAGTTCTTC; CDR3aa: CASSYFENAVTYNEQFF
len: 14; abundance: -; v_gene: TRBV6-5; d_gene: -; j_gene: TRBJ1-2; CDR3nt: TGTGCCAGCAGTTACGACCGGGACTTAAATGGCTACACCTTC; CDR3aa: CASSYDRDLNGYTF
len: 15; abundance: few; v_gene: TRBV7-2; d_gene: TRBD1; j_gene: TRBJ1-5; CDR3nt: TGTGCCAGCAGCCAGGGACAGGGGGCCTATCAGCCCCAGCATTTT; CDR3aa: CASSQGQGAYQPQHF
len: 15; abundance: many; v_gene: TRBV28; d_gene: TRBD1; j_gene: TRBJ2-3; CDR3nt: TGTGCCAGCAGTTTAGGGGACAGTCGAGGTGATACGCAGTATTTT; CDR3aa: CASSLGDSRGDTQYF
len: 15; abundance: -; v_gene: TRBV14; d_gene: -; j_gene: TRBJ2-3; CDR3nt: TGTGCCAGCAGCCTGGCCGAGGTGAGCACAGATACGCAGTATTTT; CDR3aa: CASSLAEVSTDTQYF
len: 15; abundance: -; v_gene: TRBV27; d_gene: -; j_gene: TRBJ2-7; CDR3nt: TGTGCCAGCAGTCGAAGGGGAACAAGCTCTGACGAGCAGTACTTC; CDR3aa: CASSRRGTSSDEQYF
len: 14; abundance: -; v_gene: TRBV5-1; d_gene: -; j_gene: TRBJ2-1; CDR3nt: TGCGCCAGCAGCTTGGCCGGAAGTAACAATGAGCAGTTCTTC; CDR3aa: CASSLAGSNNEQFF
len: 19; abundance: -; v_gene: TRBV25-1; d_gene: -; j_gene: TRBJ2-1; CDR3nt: TGTGCCAGCAGTGAACATATGGGGAAGGTGGTGAGACCCTACAATGAGCAGTTCTTC; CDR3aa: CASSEHMGKVVRPYNEQFF
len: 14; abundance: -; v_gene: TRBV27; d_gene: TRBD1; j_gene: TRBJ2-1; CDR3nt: TGTGCCAGCAGTTACGGGACAGATAACAATGAGCAGTTCTTC; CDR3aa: CASSYGTDNNEQFF
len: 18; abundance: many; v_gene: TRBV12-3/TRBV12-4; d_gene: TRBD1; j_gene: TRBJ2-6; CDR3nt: TGTGCCACCGCGGGACAGGAGCGTAAGGCCTCTGGGGCCAACGTCCTGACTTTC; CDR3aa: CATAGQERKASGANVLTF
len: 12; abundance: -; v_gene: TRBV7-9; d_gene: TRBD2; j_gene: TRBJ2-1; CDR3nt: TGTGCCAGCAGCAGCAGCGGGGGCGGCAAGTTCTTC; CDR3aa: CASSSSGGGKFF
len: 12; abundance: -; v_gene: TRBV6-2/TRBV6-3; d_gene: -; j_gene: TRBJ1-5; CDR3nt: TGTGCCAGCAGCCCAATCACTTGGTCCCAGCATTTT; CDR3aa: CASSPITWSQHF
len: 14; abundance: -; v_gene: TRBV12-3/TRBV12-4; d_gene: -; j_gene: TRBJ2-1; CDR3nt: TGTGCCAGCAGTTCCCCGGGACCTTACAATGAGCAGTTCTTC; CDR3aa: CASSSPGPYNEQFF
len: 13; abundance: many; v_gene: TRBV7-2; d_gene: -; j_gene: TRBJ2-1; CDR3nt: TGTGCCAGCTCCCCTGTAGCGTACAATGAGCAGTTCTTC; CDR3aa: CASSPVAYNEQFF
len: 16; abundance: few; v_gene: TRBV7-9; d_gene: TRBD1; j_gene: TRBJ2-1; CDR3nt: TGTGCCAGCAGCTTAGCTTGGGACAGCGGCTACAATGAGCAGTTCTTC; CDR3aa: CASSLAWDSGYNEQFF
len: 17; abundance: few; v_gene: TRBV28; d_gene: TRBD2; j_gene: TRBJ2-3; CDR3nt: TGTGCCAGCAGCTCCGGGGTAGCGGGGTATAGCACAGATACGCAGTATTTT; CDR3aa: CASSSGVAGYSTDTQYF
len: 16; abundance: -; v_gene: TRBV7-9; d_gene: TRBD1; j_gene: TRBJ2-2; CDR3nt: TGTGCCAGCAGCATTTACGACAGGGAGAACACCGGGGAGCTGTTTTTT; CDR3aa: CASSIYDRENTGELFF
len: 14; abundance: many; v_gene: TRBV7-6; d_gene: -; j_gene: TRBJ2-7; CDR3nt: TGTGCCAGCAGCCCCCGCAGGGGCGCCTACGAGCAGTACTTC; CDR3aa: CASSPRRGAYEQYF
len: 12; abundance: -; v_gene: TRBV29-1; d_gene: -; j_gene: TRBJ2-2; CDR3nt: TGCAGCGCCGACTGGGGATTCGGGGAGCTGTTTTTT; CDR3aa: CSADWGFGELFF
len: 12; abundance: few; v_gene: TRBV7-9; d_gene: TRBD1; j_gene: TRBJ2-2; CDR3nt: TGTACCCCGACAGGGAAGAACGGGGAGCTGTTTTTT; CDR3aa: CTPTGKNGELFF